This TCR beta chain was found in a study of blood T cell repertoires in COVID-19. Study overall: Samples representing acute and convalescent COVID-19 were sourced from the United States, Italy and Spain. Sample material is recorded as cDNA or gDNA derived from T cells, B-cell-depleted T cells, or PBMCs.

Authors' processing steps: Researchers report that nucleated cell counts were estimated from reference gene primer amplification. This table comes from immunoSEQ multiplex PCR, and its TCRdb copy is limited to in-frame clones, with some not included. That table furnishes V, J and clone size, whereas the DNA furnished D and trimming. The sample contains under 13,000 clones, 87% of which appear only once. V lost 2 bases, J lost 2 bases, and 5 bases lay in between. The germline V gene encodes CDR1 GTSNPN and CDR2 SVGIG (reference sequence). The CDR3 loop spans 12 amino acids. The sample was peripheral blood. The source is a man younger than 45 with active or convalescent COVID-19. This rearrangement joins TRBV30 to TRBJ2-3; D gene ambiguous. The CDR3 is CAWSPNTDTQYF. CDR3 coding DNA: TGTGCCTGGAGTCCAAACACAGATACGCAGTATTTT.